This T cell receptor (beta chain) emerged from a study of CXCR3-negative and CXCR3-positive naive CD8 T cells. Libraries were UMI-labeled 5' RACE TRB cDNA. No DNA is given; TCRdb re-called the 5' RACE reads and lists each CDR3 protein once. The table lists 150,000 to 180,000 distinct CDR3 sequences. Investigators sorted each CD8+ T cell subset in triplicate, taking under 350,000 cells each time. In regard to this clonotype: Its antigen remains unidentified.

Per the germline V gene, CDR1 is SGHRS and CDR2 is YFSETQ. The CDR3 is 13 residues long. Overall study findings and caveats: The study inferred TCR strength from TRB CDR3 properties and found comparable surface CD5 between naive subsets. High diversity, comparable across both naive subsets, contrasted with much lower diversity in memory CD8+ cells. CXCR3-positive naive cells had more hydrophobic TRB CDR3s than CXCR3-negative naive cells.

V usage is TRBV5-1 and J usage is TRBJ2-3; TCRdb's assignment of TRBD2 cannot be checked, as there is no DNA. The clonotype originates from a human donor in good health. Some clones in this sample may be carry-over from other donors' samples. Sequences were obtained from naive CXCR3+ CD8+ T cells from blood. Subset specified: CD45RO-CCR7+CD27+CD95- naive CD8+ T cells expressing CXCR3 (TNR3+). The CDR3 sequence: CASRDLLTDTQYF.